A single T cell receptor beta chain is shown here with its context. This specimen comes from a study of shared clonotypes between healthy human individuals. Selected positively for CCR7 and CD45RO-negative, naive CD8 cells excluded terminally differentiated effector memory CD45RA+ cells. Each of the donors was a healthy adult who was HIV-negative and had not had a recent acute infection or vaccination. Losses at the gene ends were 4 bases for V and 5 bases for J; bases not matched to a gene: 10. Per germline, CDR1 SEHNR and CDR2 FQNEAQ (reference sequence). CDR3 length: 16 residues. Profiled with immunoSEQ multiplex PCR; TCRdb holds only in-frame clones, not every one. This table holds around 2,000,000 clones, about 95% found once.

The chain has TRBV7-9 and TRBJ2-3; TRBD2 agrees at 9 bases. The sequence was obtained from a man between 18 and 35 years old in good health. The sequenced material came from naive CD8+ T cells sorted from blood. In DNA form, the CDR3 reads TGTGCCAGCAGCTACCCGTCTAGCGGGGTCTTAGATACGCAGTATTTT. Protein product: CASSYPSSGVLDTQYF. Based on the CDR3 plus reference TRBV7-9 and TRBJ2-3, the full variable domain is DTGVSQNPRHKITKRGQNVTFRCDPISEHNRLYWYRQTLGQGPEFLTYFQNEAQLEKSRLLSDRFSAERPKGSFSTLEIQRTEQGDSAMYLCASSYPSSGVLDTQYFGPGTRLTVL.